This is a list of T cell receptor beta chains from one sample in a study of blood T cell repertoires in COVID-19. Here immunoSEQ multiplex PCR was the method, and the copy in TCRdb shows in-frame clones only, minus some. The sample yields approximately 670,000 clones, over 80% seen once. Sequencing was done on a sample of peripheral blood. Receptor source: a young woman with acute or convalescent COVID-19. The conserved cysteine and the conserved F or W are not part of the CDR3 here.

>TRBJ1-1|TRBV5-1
ASSLDLGRNTEAF
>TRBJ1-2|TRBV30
AGGARDYGYT
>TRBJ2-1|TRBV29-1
SAAAGYNEQF
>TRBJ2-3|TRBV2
ASSVGLAGGPTDTQY
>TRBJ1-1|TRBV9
ASSVVAGWETEAF
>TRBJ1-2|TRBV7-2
ASSIGQQYGYT
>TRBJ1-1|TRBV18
ASSPNRAPNTEAF
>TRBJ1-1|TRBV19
ASSTYRGSTEAF
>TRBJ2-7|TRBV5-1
ASSHGTGGGEQY
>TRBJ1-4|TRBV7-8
ASSHQGARRTNEKLF
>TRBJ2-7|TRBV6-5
ASRLAGASYEQY
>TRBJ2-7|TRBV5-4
ASATGSQEQY
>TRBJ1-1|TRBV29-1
STLRGNTEAF
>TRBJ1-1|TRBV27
ASSKGQGAVNTEAF
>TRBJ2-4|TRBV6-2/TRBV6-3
ASSYSDPGQGNIQY
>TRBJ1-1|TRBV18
ASSPNRGETEAF
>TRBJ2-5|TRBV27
ASSYLGQEETQY